The present T cell receptor (beta chain) was sequenced within a study of T cells in Graves' hyperthyroidism and ophthalmopathy. The CDR3 spans 13 residues. This clonotype was counted ten times or more. Mismatch with germline at one junction end may stem from a read error. The source material, RNA transcripts, was used to amplify TCR beta CDR3 regions. Primed by the HTBI set, a first-round RT-PCR was run on the TCR CDR3. One entry per CDR3 protein results from TCRdb running MiXCR on the multiplex PCR reads. The sample has more than 600,000 distinct CDR3 sequences, about a sixth seen once; the top ten hold approximately 8.4%.

The chain combines TRBV12-3 or TRBV12-4 with TRBJ1-2; TRBD1 aligns across 8 bases. This TCR was recovered from a man younger than 35 with Graves' hyperthyroidism. The sequencing input was blood. As DNA, the CDR3 is TGCGCCAGCAGTCTGACAGGGGAGGGTGGCTACACCTTC. Its protein product is CASSLTGEGGYTF.